The 16 T cell receptor beta chains below were found in one sample sequenced in a study of T cells in Graves' hyperthyroidism and ophthalmopathy. RNA transcripts were the template for amplifying TCR beta CDR3 regions. HTBI primers were used for first-round RT-PCR of the TCR CDR3. MiXCR, run by TCRdb on the multiplex PCR reads, gives a single entry per CDR3 protein. The sample comprises a few hundred thousand distinct CDR3 sequences, about 15% of which are singletons, and about 30% rests with the top ten. The sequenced sample consisted of blood. All receptors derive from a young woman with Graves' hyperthyroidism.

This clonotype has a count of ten or more. The chain links TRBV5-1 to TRBJ2-3; no reliable D call. The CDR3 sequence is 13 residues long. Germline lookup yields CDR1 SGHRS and CDR2 YFSETQ. V dropped 4 bases and J dropped 2 bases, with 8 bases sitting between them. The CDR3 here is CASSPGDTDTQYF. The CDR3 region has the DNA TGCGCCAGCAGCCCGGGTGACACAGATACGCAGTATTTT.

This clonotype was seen at least ten times. The chain carries TRBV28 and TRBJ2-3; weak D call: TRBD2 (5 bases). The CDR3 length is 13 residues. Germline V gene data show CDR1 as MDHEN and CDR2 as SYDVKM. V lost 4 bases and J 2 bases, leaving 7 bases between the germline ends. As DNA, the CDR3 is TGTGCCAGCAGTTCTCGGGACACAGATACGCAGTATTTT. Protein: CASSSRDTDTQYF. Together with reference TRBV28 and TRBJ2-3, the CDR3 gives the full variable domain: DVKVTQSSRYLVKRTGEKVFLECVQDMDHENMFWYRQDPGLGLRLIYFSYDVKMKEKGDIPEGYSVSREKKERFSLILESASTNQTSMYLCASSSRDTDTQYFGPGTRLTVL.

The rearrangement joins TRBV4-2 to TRBJ2-2; TRBD2 might be the D (5 bases). The CDR3 length is 18 residues. Trimming cost V 0 bases and J 0 bases, with 14 bases left between them. CDR1 and CDR2 from the germline V gene are LGHNA and YNFKEQ. The CDR3 DNA reads TGTGCCAGCAGCCAAGAATTGGTAGGACTGACGAACACCGGGGAGCTGTTTTTT. Encoded protein: CASSQELVGLTNTGELFF.

In this sample, this clonotype turned up many times. The rearrangement uses TRBV18 and TRBJ1-4; the match to TRBD1 covers 9 bases. The CDR3 is 15 residues long. Germline values: CDR1 KGHSH, CDR2 LQKENI. The ends lost 2 bases at V and 4 bases at J; junction bases unmatched: 2. The CDR3 sequence is CASSPSGQGNEKLFF. The CDR3 DNA follows: TGTGCCAGCTCACCATCGGGACAGGGTAATGAAAAACTGTTTTTT. Variable domain in full (rest from reference TRBV18 and TRBJ1-4): NAGVMQNPRHLVRRRGQEARLRCSPMKGHSHVYWYRQLPEEGLKFMVYLQKENIIDESGMPKERFSAEFPKEGPSILRIQQVVRGDSAAYFCASSPSGQGNEKLFFGSGTQLSVL.

This clonotype was observed many times. The chain carries TRBV2 and TRBJ1-5, with D unclear. This CDR3 has 14 amino acids. The germline CDR1 and CDR2 sequences are SNHLY and FYNNEI. The V gene lost 3 bases and the J gene lost 4 bases, with 10 bases spanning the gap. The CDR3 here is CASSDVMANQPQHF. Written as DNA, the CDR3 is TGTGCCAGCAGTGACGTTATGGCTAATCAGCCCCAGCATTTT.

A few counts support this clonotype. The rearrangement joins TRBV24-1 to TRBJ1-1; D is unclear. This CDR3 region has 15 residues. Trimming shortened V by 9 bases and J by 5 bases, and 21 bases separated the two germline ends. Germline-derived CDR1 and CDR2 are KGHDR and SFDVKD. CDR3 bases: TGTGCCACCTGCATCAAACAGACTCCGTGGACTGAAGCTTTCTTT. Protein sequence: CATCIKQTPWTEAFF.

This clonotype was found many times. The chain has TRBV24-1 and TRBJ1-1; TRBD1 agrees at 7 bases. The CDR3 loop spans 14 amino acids. Germline V gene lookup returns CDR1 KGHDR and CDR2 SFDVKD. With V trimmed by 3 bases and J by 8 bases, 8 bases remained unmatched. The CDR3 DNA follows: TGTGCCACCAGTGATAATGCGCGGGACAGCGAAGCTTTCTTT. Residues: CATSDNARDSEAFF.

This clonotype was found a few times. V and J are TRBV4-1 and TRBJ2-7; 8 bases line up with TRBD2. The CDR3 has 15 residues. Germline trimming cut 4 bases from V and 0 bases from J; bases unmatched to any gene: 5. Germline CDR1 reads MGHRA; CDR2 reads YSYEKL. The CDR3 here is CASSPSGSTSYEQYF. As DNA, the CDR3 is TGCGCCAGCAGCCCGAGCGGGAGCACCTCCTACGAGCAGTACTTC.

The V and J genes are TRBV5-1 and TRBJ2-1, with 12 bases lining up with TRBD2. The CDR3 extends over 16 amino acids. CDR1 and CDR2 from the germline V gene are SGHRS and YFSETQ. The V segment lost 4 bases and the J segment 7 bases; nucleotides outside the gene matches: 9. The CDR3 DNA reads as TGCGCCAGCAGCCGCGATACCGGGACTAGCGGGAATGAGCAGTTCTTC. Its translation: CASSRDTGTSGNEQFF.

This clonotype was recorded many times. The V call is TRBV18, the J call TRBJ2-1, with D possibly called TRBD1 or TRBD2 (5 bases each). V was cut by 3 bases and J by 9 bases, with 12 bases left in between. This CDR3 has 13 residues. The germline V gene encodes CDR1 KGHSH and CDR2 LQKENI. CDR3 DNA sequence: TGTGCCAGCTCACCGGGACCTCCGGCTGAGCAGTTCTTC. Translated: CASSPGPPAEQFF.

As concerns this clonotype: A much larger clone lies one base from this, so it may be a read error. The chain links TRBV20-1 to TRBJ2-5, with 10 bases fitting TRBD1. Germline-derived CDR1 and CDR2 are DFQATT and SNEGSKA (reference sequence). This CDR3 spans 13 amino acids. CDR3 in amino acids: CSRGQGRGGTQYF. For the CDR3, the DNA is TGCAGCAGGGGACAGGGGAGGGGAGGGACCCAGTACTTC.

The table lists this clonotype with many counts. This chain joins TRBV3-1 and TRBJ2-1; no firm D call. CDR1 and CDR2 (germline): LGHDT, YNNKEL (reference sequence). The CDR3 has 15 residues. V was cut by 1 base and J by 4 bases, with 11 bases left in between. The CDR3 sequence is CASSQGRSRYNEQFF. The CDR3 DNA reads TGTGCCAGCAGCCAAGGTCGATCGAGGTACAATGAGCAGTTCTTC.

The chain has TRBV30 and TRBJ1-4; TRBD1 is a possible D gene (6 bases). Germline lookup yields CDR1 GTSNPN and CDR2 SVGIG (reference sequence). The CDR3 is made up of 13 amino acids. V gave up 7 bases and J gave up 1 base, with 10 bases separating them. CDR3 in DNA: TGTGCCTCGCACAGGGTAACTAATGAAAAACTGTTTTTT. Amino acids: CASHRVTNEKLFF.

The chain is built from TRBV4-1 and TRBJ2-3, with D uncertain. CDR3 length: 16 residues. Between the trimmed V and J ends, which lost 1 base and 0 bases, there was a span of 11 bases. Looked up from germline, CDR1 is MGHRA and CDR2 is YSYEKL. The CDR3 DNA is TGCGCCAGCAGCCAAGTTTGGACGCAGAGCACAGATACGCAGTATTTT. Its translation is CASSQVWTQSTDTQYF.

The rearrangement links TRBV7-9 to TRBJ1-2; D perhaps matches TRBD1 (6 bases). Trimming took off 5 bases at V and 8 bases at J, with 18 bases between the two ends. This CDR3 has 14 residues. Germline CDR1 is SEHNR and CDR2 is FQNEAQ (reference sequence). In nucleotides, the CDR3 is TGTGCCAGCAGCCAAAACGGGGGCAGAATGGGCTACACCTTC. Translated: CASSQNGGRMGYTF.

This clonotype was recorded only once. This may stem from a read error, because a much larger clone lies one nucleotide away. V gene TRBV20-1 combines with J gene TRBJ2-1; 10 bases fit TRBD2. In germline, CDR1 is DFQATT, CDR2 SNEGSKA (reference sequence). This CDR3 comprises 14 residues. The CDR3 is CRAPLAGGSDEQFF. CDR3 nucleotide sequence: TGCCGTGCACCTTTAGCGGGAGGTTCAGATGAGCAGTTCTTC.